Presented here are 25 T cell receptor beta chains from one specimen sequenced in a study of beta chain features in type 1 diabetes. Expressed TCRB transcripts were sequenced because the isolated RNA had all been reverse transcribed beforehand. Generated by immunoSEQ multiplex PCR, the TCRdb table keeps only in-frame clones and is missing some. The profile covers about 140,000 clones, with around 9.3% appearing a single time and 1.3% taken by the ten largest. The specimen was naive CD4+ T cells from blood. Source of these receptors: a man aged 18 to 29 in good health.

This clone was seen at least ten times. This chain links TRBV14 with TRBJ2-1; TRBD2 matches 8 bases. Germline V lookup: CDR1 SGHDN, CDR2 FVKESK. V was pared by 4 bases and J by 4 bases, with 6 bases of the junction left unmatched. The CDR3 has 15 residues. CDR3 loop: CASSPLAGRYNEQFF. CDR3 nucleotide sequence: TGTGCCAGCAGCCCATTAGCGGGGCGATACAATGAGCAGTTCTTC.

This clone was found a few times. The chain combines TRBV4-1 with TRBJ2-3; the match to TRBD2 covers 14 bases. Germline V gives CDR1 MGHRA, CDR2 YSYEKL. V dropped 4 bases and J dropped 4; count of bases not matched to a gene: 7. This CDR3 has 17 residues. CDR3 DNA: TGCGCCAGCAGCCGACGGACTAGCGGGGGGTTGGCAGATACGCAGTATTTT. Translation gives CASSRRTSGGLADTQYF.

This clone was detected only a few times. This chain connects TRBV19 to TRBJ2-5; TRBD2 matches at 16 bases. The germline gives CDR1 LNHDA, CDR2 SQIVND (reference sequence). The CDR3 runs 17 residues. V shed 7 bases and J 0 bases; nucleotides not matched to a gene: 5. The DNA for the CDR3 is TGTGCCAGTACCCCGGGACTAGCGGGGGGGGACCAAGAGACCCAGTACTTC. It translates to CASTPGLAGGDQETQYF.

CDR3 sequence (DNA): TGTGCCAGCAGTCCAGGCGGGGGGGGCGCAAAAGATACGCAGTATTTT. This translates into CASSPGGGGAKDTQYF. The V call is TRBV2, the J call TRBJ2-3; the match to TRBD2 covers 9 bases. Germline trimming cut 5 bases from V and 5 bases from J; bases unmatched to any gene: 11. CDR1 and CDR2 from the germline V gene are SNHLY and FYNNEI. This CDR3 is 16 amino acids long. The entire variable domain, with the rest obtained from reference TRBV2 and TRBJ2-3, is as follows: EPEVTQTPSHQVTQMGQEVILRCVPISNHLYFYWYRQILGQKVEFLVSFYNNEISEKSEIFDDQFSVERPDGSNFTLKIRSTKLEDSAMYFCASSPGGGGAKDTQYFGPGTRLTVL.

This clone appeared a few times. This rearrangement joins TRBV19 to TRBJ2-5; the match to TRBD1 covers 9 bases. CDR3 length: 14 residues. Germline CDR1 and CDR2: LNHDA and SQIVND (reference sequence). Losses at the gene ends were 4 bases for V and 3 bases for J; bases not matched to a gene: 3. CDR3 region: CASSNRQGEETQYF. The CDR3 region has the DNA TGTGCCAGTAGTAACCGACAGGGGGAAGAGACCCAGTACTTC.

This chain connects TRBV7-9 to TRBJ2-6; D is ambiguous. Trimming stripped 0 bases from V and 4 bases from J, with 10 bases between. CDR1 is SEHNR and CDR2 is FQNEAQ in the germline V gene (reference sequence). The CDR3 runs to 16 residues. In DNA, the CDR3 is TGTGCCAGCAGCTTAGCGACCATGCGGGGGGCCAACGTCCTGACTTTC. It yields the protein CASSLATMRGANVLTF. The full variable domain, rest sourced from reference TRBV7-9 and TRBJ2-6, is DTGVSQNPRHKITKRGQNVTFRCDPISEHNRLYWYRQTLGQGPEFLTYFQNEAQLEKSRLLSDRFSAERPKGSFSTLEIQRTEQGDSAMYLCASSLATMRGANVLTFGAGSRLTVL.

This clone was counted between two and nine times. The V and J genes are TRBV30 and TRBJ2-5, with D maybe TRBD1 (6 bases). Trimming shortened V by 3 bases and J by 0 bases, and 14 bases separated the two germline ends. CDR1 and CDR2 from the germline V gene are GTSNPN and SVGIG (reference sequence). This CDR3 has 15 amino acids. The CDR3 reads CAWSGKQGNQETQYF. Written as DNA, the CDR3 is TGTGCCTGGAGCGGGAAACAGGGAAACCAAGAGACCCAGTACTTC.

A few counts support this clone. J is TRBJ1-5 and V is TRBV7-3, with no clear D. Deletions cut 2 bases from V and 0 bases from J, with 14 bases between. CDR1 is SGHTA, CDR2 FQGTGA, per germline. The CDR3 sequence is 17 residues long. The CDR3 bases are TGTGCCAGCAGCTTATCATTTACAGCCTATAGCAATCAGCCCCAGCATTTT. Translation: CASSLSFTAYSNQPQHF.

This clone has a handful of counts. The chain employs TRBV7-2 and TRBJ1-6, with 7 bases fitting TRBD1. J lost 5 bases, V lost 1 base, and 2 bases had no gene match. Germline V gene data show CDR1 as SGHTA and CDR2 as FQGNSA. The CDR3 is 15 amino acids. The CDR3 here is CASSLGDRDNSPLHF. The CDR3 coding sequence is TGTGCCAGCAGCTTAGGCGACAGGGATAATTCACCCCTCCACTTT. Supplemented by reference TRBV7-2 and TRBJ1-6, the full variable domain reads GAGVSQSPSNKVTEKGKDVELRCDPISGHTALYWYRQSLGQGLEFLIYFQGNSAPDKSGLPSDRFSAERTGGSVSTLTIQRTQQEDSAVYLCASSLGDRDNSPLHFGNGTRLTVT.

The chain combines TRBV6-1 with TRBJ2-1, with D perhaps TRBD2 (6 bases). The CDR3 contains 15 residues. CDR1 is MNHNS and CDR2 is SASEGT in the germline V gene. The ends were cut back, 3 bases at V and 4 bases at J, with 13 bases in the middle. As DNA, the CDR3 is TGTGCCAGCAGTGAGCGCCGGGCGGGGTACAATGAGCAGTTCTTC. It yields the protein CASSERRAGYNEQFF.

The chain links TRBV30 to TRBJ2-7, with TRBD1 identical over 8 bases. Trimming at V came to 3 bases and at J to 7 bases, leaving 5 bases not matched to a gene. The CDR3 consists of 12 residues. Germline V lookup: CDR1 GTSNPN, CDR2 SVGIG (reference sequence). The CDR3 protein is CAWSGTGGEQYF. As DNA, the CDR3 is TGTGCCTGGAGCGGGACAGGAGGTGAGCAGTACTTC. Drawing the rest from reference TRBV30 and TRBJ2-7, the complete variable domain is SQTIHQWPATLVQPVGSPLSLECTVEGTSNPNLYWYRQAAGRGLQLLFYSVGIGQISSEVPQNLSASRPQDRQFILSSKKLLLSDSGFYLCAWSGTGGEQYFGPGTRLTVT.

This clone was seen a few times. V gene TRBV13 combines with J gene TRBJ2-1; TRBD1 matches 10 bases. The CDR3 consists of 16 residues. CDR1 and CDR2 from the germline V gene are PRHDT and FYEKMQ (reference sequence). V was pared by 6 bases and J by 1 base, with 6 bases of the junction left unmatched. CDR3 region: CASRRWDRGSYNEQFF. The CDR3 nucleotides read TGTGCCAGCAGACGGTGGGACAGGGGTTCCTACAATGAGCAGTTCTTC.

The rearrangement uses TRBV9 and TRBJ2-7, with a tentative D call TRBD2 (5 bases). This CDR3 has 13 residues. Trimming removed 2 bases at V and 6 bases at J, with 12 bases between. CDR1 is SGDLS, CDR2 YYNGEE, per germline. The CDR3 is CASSVGEISEQYF. The CDR3 nucleotides read TGTGCCAGCAGCGTTGGGGAGATAAGCGAGCAGTACTTC. The whole variable domain, remainder taken from reference TRBV9 and TRBJ2-7, is DSGVTQTPKHLITATGQRVTLRCSPRSGDLSVYWYQQSLDQGLQFLIQYYNGEERAKGNILERFSAQQFPDLHSELNLSSLELGDSALYFCASSVGEISEQYFGPGTRLTVT.

V and J are TRBV4-1 and TRBJ2-4, with 7 nucleotides matching TRBD1. Trimming cost V 0 bases and J 0 bases; bases outside gene matches: 11. This CDR3 is 19 amino acids long. Germline V lookup: CDR1 MGHRA, CDR2 YSYEKL. CDR3 amino acids: CASSQERTGDLLAKNIQYF. CDR3 coding DNA: TGCGCCAGCAGCCAAGAGCGGACAGGAGATTTATTAGCCAAAAACATTCAGTACTTC.

This clone came up a few times. This rearrangement joins TRBV5-4 to TRBJ1-2; D unresolved. The CDR3 consists of 13 residues. Deletions cut 4 bases from V and 0 bases from J, with 7 bases between. The germline V gene has CDR1 SGHNT and CDR2 YYREEE (reference sequence). Written as DNA, the CDR3 is TGTGCCAGCAGCCCCGGGGCTAACTATGGCTACACCTTC. This encodes CASSPGANYGYTF.

This clone was recorded at least ten times. This sequence joins TRBV14 and TRBJ2-1; 11 nucleotides line up with TRBD2. V dropped 4 bases and J dropped 4; count of bases not matched to a gene: 3. The CDR3 covers 15 residues. Germline lookup yields CDR1 SGHDN and CDR2 FVKESK. The CDR3 reads CASSPGTSGYNEQFF. Written as DNA, the CDR3 is TGTGCCAGCAGCCCCGGGACTAGCGGATACAATGAGCAGTTCTTC.

This clone came up a few times. The junction does not match germline at one end; this may be a read error. V and J are TRBV4-1 and TRBJ2-7, with 9 bases aligning to TRBD2. Germline V gene data show CDR1 as MGHRA and CDR2 as YSYEKL. This CDR3 comprises 15 residues. CDR3 loop: CASRQEALAGYGQYF. The CDR3 DNA follows: TGCGCCAGCAGACAAGAGGCGCTAGCGGGGTATGGGCAGTACTTC.

There are a few counts of this clone. The genes are TRBV5-1 and TRBJ2-5; 13 bases are shared with TRBD2. The end of the DNA fits TRBJ2-7 better, so the J call may be wrong. The CDR3 spans 15 residues. The germline CDR1 and CDR2 sequences are SGHRS and YFSETQ. As DNA, the CDR3 is TGCGCCAGCAGCCAACTAGCGGGGGGGCCCTACGAGCAGTACTTC. This encodes CASSQLAGGPYEQYF.

The rearrangement uses TRBV20-1 and TRBJ2-1, with a possible D match to TRBD2 (6 bases). Deletions cut 6 bases from V and 8 bases from J, with 11 bases between. Germline assignment: CDR1 DFQATT and CDR2 SNEGSKA (reference sequence). The CDR3 is 11 amino acids. CDR3 loop: CSAARLDEQFF. CDR3 DNA: TGCAGTGCCGCTCGACTAGATGAGCAGTTCTTC.

The genes are TRBV6-1 and TRBJ1-2, with D unclear. Germline values: CDR1 MNHNS, CDR2 SASEGT. Trimming removed 4 bases from V and 2 bases from J, with 8 bases in between. This CDR3 is built from 13 residues. CDR3 bases: TGTGCCAGCAGTGGAAACAAAAACTATGGCTACACCTTC. It translates to CASSGNKNYGYTF.

This chain uses TRBV19 with TRBJ2-2; the D gene is possibly TRBD2 (5 bases). CDR3 length: 14 residues. Trimming shortened V by 10 bases and J by 3 bases, and 15 bases separated the two germline ends. From germline, CDR1 is LNHDA and CDR2 SQIVND (reference sequence). The CDR3 DNA is TGTGCCACCAAGAAAACCGGGGACACCGGGGAGCTGTTTTTT. This translates into CATKKTGDTGELFF.

This clone has a count of ten or more. This chain uses TRBV28 with TRBJ2-1; 9 positions match TRBD1. Germline V gene lookup returns CDR1 MDHEN and CDR2 SYDVKM. This CDR3 contains 13 residues. Losses at the gene ends were 6 bases for V and 9 bases for J; bases not matched to a gene: 6. The CDR3 loop is CASSRGQGPEQFF. The CDR3 region has the DNA TGTGCCAGCAGCCGTGGACAGGGGCCTGAGCAGTTCTTC. The whole variable domain, remainder taken from reference TRBV28 and TRBJ2-1, is DVKVTQSSRYLVKRTGEKVFLECVQDMDHENMFWYRQDPGLGLRLIYFSYDVKMKEKGDIPEGYSVSREKKERFSLILESASTNQTSMYLCASSRGQGPEQFFGPGTRLTVL.

Here the CDR3 DNA reads TGCGCCAGCAGCCTGCAACTAGCGGGGGGGCCCAGCCAGCAGTTCTTC. It yields the protein CASSLQLAGGPSQQFF. The chain has TRBV5-1 and TRBJ2-1, with 13 positions matching TRBD2. The CDR3 covers 16 residues. V lost 4 bases to trimming and J lost 11 bases; unmatched junction nucleotides: 12. The germline V gene encodes CDR1 SGHRS and CDR2 YFSETQ.

This chain connects TRBV14 to TRBJ2-1; no clear D gene. CDR3 length equals 13 residues. With 1 base removed from V and 4 bases from J, the gap between germline ends came to 5 bases. Germline V CDR1 and CDR2: SGHDN, FVKESK. The CDR3 sequence is CASSQGQYNEQFF. Here the CDR3 DNA reads TGTGCCAGCAGCCAAGGACAATACAATGAGCAGTTCTTC.

This clone was seen only a few times. This chain connects TRBV2 to TRBJ2-7; D ambiguous. Germline assignment: CDR1 SNHLY and CDR2 FYNNEI. Trimming left V 3 bases short and J 7 bases short, with 19 bases between. The CDR3 covers 15 residues. This CDR3 reads CASSEAATQKWEQYF. The CDR3 DNA follows: TGTGCCAGCAGTGAGGCCGCGACACAAAAATGGGAGCAGTACTTC.